This TCR beta chain was recovered during a study of blood T cell repertoires in COVID-19. Background on the study: Sites in the United States, Italy and Spain provided acute and convalescent COVID-19 samples. Nucleic acid was either cDNA or gDNA, and it came from T cells, B-cell-depleted T cells, or PBMCs.

Seattle patient enrollment occurred during active infection, with longitudinal follow-up thereafter. How the authors handled the data: Amplification of reference gene primers provided the estimated nucleated cell counts. Method: immunoSEQ multiplex PCR; TCRdb's copy keeps in-frame clones and lacks some. The DNA gave D and trimming, while V, J and clone size come from that table. The sample holds approximately 330,000 clones, about nine tenths seen once. This clone was seen only a few times. The CDR3 contains 15 residues. The trim removed 4 bases at V and 9 bases at J, leaving 14 bases unmatched. The germline gives CDR1 LNHDA, CDR2 SQIVND (reference sequence).

This clonotype originated in a man aged 25-40 years with COVID-19, enrolled during active disease. The rearrangement joins TRBV19 to TRBJ2-7; the match to TRBD1 covers 8 bases. The specimen sequenced was peripheral blood. The CDR3 region is CASSKTGTGYLGQYF. In DNA, the CDR3 is TGTGCCAGTAGTAAAACCGGGACAGGATATCTGGGGCAGTACTTC.